A selection of T cell receptor beta chains follows, all from one sample in a study of cytomegalovirus exposure and HLA in healthy donors. Method: immunoSEQ multiplex PCR; TCRdb's copy keeps in-frame clones and lacks some. The data show tens of thousands of clones, more than 85% seen once. Sequences were obtained from PBMCs. Every receptor here comes from a woman younger than 35 in good health and CMV-seronegative. Both conserved end residues are part of each CDR3. D genes are given only for firm matches. Not all rows give a size; the values are once, few, many and, for expanded clones, a class.

TRBD1	TRBV30	few	TRBJ2-6	CAWDDRVFTESGANVLTF	TGTGCCTGGGACGACAGGGTGTTCACTGAGTCTGGGGCCAACGTCCTGACTTTC
NA	TRBV7-3	NA	TRBJ2-1	CASSLNPNSNEQFF	TGTGCCAGCAGCTTAAACCCGAACAGCAATGAGCAGTTCTTC
NA	TRBV2	NA	TRBJ1-5	CASSLTGNNQPQHF	TGTGCCAGCAGTTTAACAGGGAATAATCAGCCCCAGCATTTT
TRBD2	TRBV18	once	TRBJ2-1	CASSRTSGSINEQFF	TGTGCCAGCTCACGTACTAGCGGGAGCATAAATGAGCAGTTCTTC
NA	TRBV15	NA	TRBJ1-2	CATSGLTGIHGYTF	TGTGCCACCAGCGGGCTGACCGGGATTCATGGCTACACCTTC
TRBD1	TRBV11-3	NA	TRBJ2-7	CASSVRDRGYEQYF	TGTGCCAGCAGCGTCCGGGACAGGGGCTACGAGCAGTACTTC
TRBD1	TRBV7-9	NA	TRBJ2-5	CSSSRLRDSLQETQYF	TGTTCCAGCAGCCGCCTCCGGGACAGCTTACAAGAGACCCAGTACTTC
NA	TRBV4-1	NA	TRBJ2-5	CASSGGLETQYF	TGCGCCAGCAGCGGGGGCCTGGAGACCCAGTACTTC
NA	TRBV19	NA	TRBJ1-1	CASSVDRSEGTEAFF	TGTGCCAGTAGTGTTGACAGGTCAGAAGGAACTGAAGCTTTCTTT
TRBD1	TRBV28	NA	TRBJ2-4	CASSQRTGGMKNIQYF	TGTGCCAGCAGTCAAAGGACAGGGGGCATGAAAAACATTCAGTACTTC
TRBD2	TRBV28	NA	TRBJ2-3	CASSTSGVDDTQYF	TGTGCCAGCAGTACTAGCGGGGTGGACGATACGCAGTATTTT
NA	TRBV28	NA	TRBJ2-7	CASSSGNSHEQYF	TGTGCCAGCAGTTCAGGGAACTCCCACGAGCAGTACTTC
TRBD1	TRBV28	NA	TRBJ2-7	CASSLKIGTGGNEQYF	TGTGCCAGCAGTTTAAAAATCGGGACAGGGGGGAACGAGCAGTACTTC
NA	TRBV11-2	once	TRBJ1-2	CASREEGFYGYTF	TGTGCCAGCAGAGAAGAGGGTTTCTATGGCTACACCTTC
NA	TRBV7-9	NA	TRBJ2-2	CASSPRLGGTGELFF	TGTGCCAGCAGCCCACGGTTGGGGGGTACCGGGGAGCTGTTTTTT
TRBD1	TRBV5-4	once	TRBJ2-1	CASSLGGQGESEQFF	TGTGCCAGCAGCCTGGGTGGACAGGGAGAGAGTGAGCAGTTCTTC
TRBD2	TRBV7-9	NA	TRBJ2-7	CSSSLGTSGSSYSSYEQYF	TGTTCCAGCAGCTTGGGGACTAGCGGGAGTTCCTACAGCTCCTACGAGCAGTACTTC
NA	TRBV27	NA	TRBJ2-1	CASSSIQAGEQFF	TGTGCCAGCAGTTCAATACAGGCTGGTGAGCAGTTCTTC
NA	TRBV14	NA	TRBJ2-7	CASSPGTRSYEQYF	TGTGCCAGCAGCCCCGGGACAAGGAGCTACGAGCAGTACTTC
NA	TRBV5-1	NA	TRBJ2-3	CASSTTGHSTDTQYF	TGCGCCAGCAGCACGACAGGTCATAGCACAGATACGCAGTATTTT
NA	TRBV5-4	once	TRBJ2-7	CASSVSHGLVHKSYEQYF	TGTGCCAGCAGCGTCAGTCACGGCCTAGTACATAAATCCTACGAGCAGTACTTC
TRBD2	TRBV5-1	NA	TRBJ2-1	CASRVLAGLSDEQFF	TGCGCCAGCAGGGTACTAGCGGGATTGTCTGATGAGCAGTTCTTC
TRBD2	TRBV7-9	once	TRBJ2-7	CASSPTSANGYEQYF	TGTGCCAGCAGCCCGACTAGCGCTAACGGCTACGAGCAGTACTTC
TRBD1	TRBV2	NA	TRBJ2-3	CASLARQGIADTQYF	TGTGCCAGTCTGGCCAGACAGGGGATAGCAGATACGCAGTATTTT
TRBD1	TRBV2	few	TRBJ1-1	CASKGAHTEAFF	TGTGCCAGCAAGGGGGCCCACACTGAAGCTTTCTTT
TRBD1	TRBV9	NA	TRBJ1-3	CASSGQGFTGNTIYF	TGTGCCAGCAGCGGACAGGGATTCACTGGAAACACCATATATTTT
NA	TRBV28	NA	TRBJ2-2	CASSLGQGYTGELFF	TGTGCCAGCAGTTTAGGCCAGGGTTACACCGGGGAGCTGTTTTTT
TRBD2	TRBV6-1	NA	TRBJ2-2	CATSGRASGELFF	TGTGCCACTAGCGGGAGGGCCTCCGGGGAGCTGTTTTTT
NA	TRBV25-1	NA	TRBJ1-2	CASSLSPGGYTF	TGTGCCAGCAGCTTGAGCCCGGGGGGCTACACCTTC
TRBD2	TRBV9	NA	TRBJ2-5	CASSVLSLAVKVEETQYF	TGTGCCAGCAGCGTTTTATCTCTAGCGGTCAAGGTTGAAGAGACCCAGTACTTC
NA	TRBV2	once	TRBJ2-6	CASSEQRLATGANVLTF	TGTGCCAGCAGTGAGCAACGGCTAGCGACTGGGGCCAACGTCCTGACTTTC
NA	TRBV5-1	once	TRBJ1-3	CASSLASISRASGNTIYF	TGCGCCAGCAGCCTGGCGTCTATCTCGAGGGCCTCTGGAAACACCATATATTTT
NA	TRBV29-1	NA	TRBJ2-5	CSVVRSSQKNHPFETQYF	TGCAGCGTTGTGAGAAGCTCACAGAAAAACCACCCGTTCGAGACCCAGTACTTC
TRBD1	TRBV20-1	once	TRBJ1-2	CSAGTGDGYTF	TGCAGTGCTGGAACAGGGGACGGCTACACCTTC
NA	TRBV19	NA	TRBJ1-5	CASSITLRVWGNQPQHF	TGTGCCAGTAGTATAACACTCCGGGTTTGGGGCAATCAGCCCCAGCATTTT
NA	TRBV9	NA	TRBJ2-1	CAGGVALVGEQFF	TGTGCCGGCGGCGTAGCTTTGGTCGGTGAGCAGTTCTTC
NA	TRBV28	once	TRBJ1-4	CASSLPNRALAEKLFF	TGTGCCAGCAGTTTACCGAACAGGGCATTAGCAGAAAAACTGTTTTTT
NA	TRBV7-2	NA	TRBJ1-2	CASSRSLLMSGGYTF	TGTGCCAGCAGCCGTAGCCTTCTCATGAGCGGTGGCTACACCTTC
NA	TRBV29-1	NA	TRBJ2-6	CSVSGYSGANVLTF	TGCAGCGTGAGCGGGTACTCTGGGGCCAACGTCCTGACTTTC
TRBD1	TRBV28	NA	TRBJ1-5	CASSLGQVEFQPQHF	TGTGCCAGCAGTTTAGGACAGGTCGAATTTCAGCCCCAGCATTTT
TRBD1	TRBV30	NA	TRBJ1-5	CAWSLDRGDQPQHF	TGTGCCTGGAGTCTGGACAGGGGTGATCAGCCCCAGCATTTT
NA	TRBV27	once	TRBJ2-7	CASSLQRSSYEQYF	TGTGCCAGCAGCCTACAGAGAAGCTCCTACGAGCAGTACTTC
TRBD2	TRBV10-3	NA	TRBJ2-1	CAICPRGVVEQFF	TGTGCCATCTGCCCCCGGGGGGTTGTTGAGCAGTTCTTC
TRBD2	TRBV6-1	NA	TRBJ2-5	CASSEVAGVVETQYF	TGTGCCAGCAGTGAGGTAGCGGGAGTGGTAGAGACCCAGTACTTC
TRBD1	TRBV19	NA	TRBJ1-5	CASSIPRDSSDQPQHF	TGTGCCAGTAGTATTCCTCGGGACAGCTCGGATCAGCCCCAGCATTTT
NA	TRBV5-6	NA	TRBJ2-7	CASSLGTATYEQYF	TGTGCCAGCAGCTTGGGGACAGCGACCTACGAGCAGTACTTC
NA	TRBV7-9	NA	TRBJ2-2	CASSFIRAGELFF	TGTGCCAGCAGCTTTATAAGAGCCGGGGAGCTGTTTTTT
TRBD1	TRBV6-4	NA	TRBJ2-7	CASSDIWDRASSYEQYF	TGTGCCAGCAGTGACATTTGGGACAGGGCGTCTTCCTACGAGCAGTACTTC
TRBD2	TRBV19	NA	TRBJ2-2	CASTGLAGRSTGELFF	TGTGCCAGTACGGGACTAGCGGGGCGGAGCACCGGGGAGCTGTTTTTT
NA	TRBV9	NA	TRBJ1-4	CASSVGGDEKLFF	TGTGCCAGCAGCGTAGGGGGGGATGAAAAACTGTTTTTT